This entry is about one T cell receptor (beta chain). The antigen remains undetermined. Each CDR3 protein gets one entry after TCRdb re-called the reads with MiXCR. The data hold some 590,000 distinct CDR3 sequences, with 40% observed a single time. This entry is derived from a study of T cell repertoires in cytomegalovirus infection. Background on the study: Public signatures in TCR beta pointed to CMV infection and matching HLA type.

V dropped 5 bases and J dropped 5 bases, with 12 bases sitting between them. There are 14 residues in the CDR3. Germline V CDR1 and CDR2: SGHAT, FQNNGV. The V gene is TRBV11-2, the J gene TRBJ2-2, with D possibly being TRBD1 or TRBD2 (5 bases each). The sequence came from a human donor in good health (CMV status not recorded). Some clones in this sample may be carry-over from other donors' samples. Sequenced here: cultured PBMCs, sampled from culture after CMV antigen stimulation. The CDR3 DNA reads TGTGCCAGCAGCCACCGGGGCGAGACCGGGGAGCTGTTTTTT. It specifies CASSHRGETGELFF.